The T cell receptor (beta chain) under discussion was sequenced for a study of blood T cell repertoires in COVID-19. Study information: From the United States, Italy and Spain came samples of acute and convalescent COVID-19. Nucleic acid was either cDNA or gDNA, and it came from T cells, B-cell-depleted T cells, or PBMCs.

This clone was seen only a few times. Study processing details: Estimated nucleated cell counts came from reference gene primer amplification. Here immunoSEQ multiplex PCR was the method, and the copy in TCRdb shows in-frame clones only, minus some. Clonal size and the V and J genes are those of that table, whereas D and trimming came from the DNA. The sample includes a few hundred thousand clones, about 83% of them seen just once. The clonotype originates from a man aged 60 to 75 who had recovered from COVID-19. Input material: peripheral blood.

The CDR3 here is CASSLIRGSYEQYF. The CDR3 DNA follows: TGCGCCAGCAGCTTGATCAGGGGTTCCTACGAGCAGTACTTC. This chain connects TRBV5-1 to TRBJ2-7; a possible D gene is TRBD1 (6 bases). CDR3 length equals 14 residues. Germline CDR1 reads SGHRS; CDR2 reads YFSETQ. V was cut by 1 base and J by 1 base, with 9 bases left in between.